These 25 T cell receptor beta chains were all obtained from the same sample, sequenced in a study of graft-versus-host responses after intestinal transplantation. Method: immunoSEQ multiplex PCR; TCRdb's copy keeps in-frame clones and lacks some. The sample has under 95,000 clones; 70% to 90% are singletons. The antigens these receptors bind are not known. Material: unstimulated CD8+ T cells sorted from spleen or lymph node cells, obtained before intestinal transplant. These receptor sequences come from a human donor who received an intestinal transplant.

This chain joins TRBV9 and TRBJ2-1; possible D gene TRBD2, 5 bases. Deletions cut 0 bases from V and 6 bases from J, with 13 bases between. Germline-derived CDR1 and CDR2 are SGDLS and YYNGEE. The CDR3 is made up of 15 amino acids. The CDR3 is CASSVGNSVVNEQFF. The CDR3 DNA reads TGTGCCAGCAGCGTAGGAAATAGCGTCGTCAATGAGCAGTTCTTC.

The genes are TRBV2 and TRBJ2-7; 9 nucleotides line up with TRBD1. J was trimmed by 4 bases and V by 7 bases; bases with no gene match: 8. The CDR3 sequence is 14 residues long. Germline CDR1 SNHLY, CDR2 FYNNEI. CDR3 sequence: CASKRTGEWYEQYF. Here the CDR3 DNA reads TGTGCCAGCAAGAGGACAGGGGAATGGTACGAGCAGTACTTC.

The chain has TRBV7-3 and TRBJ2-1, with a tentative D call TRBD2 (7 bases). Germline V gene lookup returns CDR1 SGHTA and CDR2 FQGTGA. V lost 5 bases to trimming and J lost 7 bases, with 18 bases between them. This CDR3 is 15 amino acids long. CDR3 bases: TGTGCCAGCAGCCTCCTTTCGGGAGGACAGAATGAGCAGTTCTTC. This translates into CASSLLSGGQNEQFF.

The chain joins TRBV28 to TRBJ2-7, with 8 bases fitting TRBD2. The CDR3 is made up of 14 amino acids. V dropped 5 bases and J dropped 2; count of bases not matched to a gene: 5. Germline V gene lookup returns CDR1 MDHEN and CDR2 SYDVKM. Written as DNA, the CDR3 is TGTGCCAGCAGTCCTCCGGGACTAGCCTACGAGCAGTACTTC. Amino acid sequence: CASSPPGLAYEQYF.

V gene TRBV5-6 combines with J gene TRBJ1-1, with unresolved D. The CDR3 covers 16 residues. V lost 3 bases and J 1 base, leaving 16 bases between the germline ends. The germline gives CDR1 SGHDT, CDR2 YYEEEE. In DNA, the CDR3 is TGTGCCAGCAGCTATCGTCCTCTCGAGGGGAACACTGAAGCTTTCTTT. Its protein is CASSYRPLEGNTEAFF.

The chain combines TRBV19 with TRBJ1-1; the match to TRBD1 covers 7 bases. The CDR3 runs to 15 residues. Trimming at V came to 5 bases and at J to 4 bases, leaving 10 bases not matched to a gene. From germline, CDR1 is LNHDA and CDR2 SQIVND (reference sequence). CDR3 region: CASSLLPTGSTEAFF. CDR3 in DNA: TGTGCCAGTAGTCTCCTCCCGACAGGGAGCACTGAAGCTTTCTTT. Full variable domain (rest looked up from reference TRBV19 and TRBJ1-1): DGGITQSPKYLFRKEGQNVTLSCEQNLNHDAMYWYRQDPGQGLRLIYYSQIVNDFQKGDIAEGYSVSREKKESFPLTVTSAQKNPTAFYLCASSLLPTGSTEAFFGQGTRLTVV.

V is TRBV13 and J is TRBJ2-2, with 9 nucleotides matching TRBD1. CDR1 and CDR2 (germline): PRHDT, FYEKMQ (reference sequence). The CDR3 sequence is 13 residues long. V was pared by 11 bases and J by 4 bases, with 5 bases of the junction left unmatched. The CDR3 DNA reads TGTGCCGGCGGACAGGGGATCACCGGGGAGCTGTTTTTT. This encodes CAGGQGITGELFF.

The chain joins TRBV4-1 to TRBJ2-5, with TRBD2 as a possible D gene (6 bases). The CDR3 has 14 amino acids. V lost 0 bases, J lost 7 bases, and 12 bases lay in between. The germline V gene encodes CDR1 MGHRA and CDR2 YSYEKL. CDR3 sequence (DNA): TGCGCCAGCAGCCAAGACCCGGGGGAGGCGACCCAGTACTTC. Its translation is CASSQDPGEATQYF.

The rearrangement links TRBV6-6 to TRBJ2-3; 7 bases map to TRBD2. This CDR3 has 16 amino acids. V lost 7 bases to trimming and J lost 2 bases; unmatched junction nucleotides: 12. The germline V gene has CDR1 MNHNY and CDR2 SVGAGI (reference sequence). CDR3: CASMGGSEGPTDTQYF. The CDR3 DNA reads TGTGCCAGCATGGGGGGGTCCGAGGGACCCACAGATACGCAGTATTTT.

This rearrangement joins TRBV6-1 to TRBJ2-5; possibly TRBD2 for D (6 bases). The germline gives CDR1 MNHNS, CDR2 SASEGT. The V end lost 7 bases, the J end lost 2 bases, and 11 bases lay between the germline ends. CDR3 length: 13 amino acids. CDR3: CASTGGEQETQYF. Written as DNA, the CDR3 is TGTGCCAGCACAGGAGGGGAGCAAGAGACCCAGTACTTC.

The chain uses TRBV2 and TRBJ1-2, with 7 bases lining up with TRBD1. The V gene end was trimmed by 7 bases and the J gene end by 4 bases; junction bases not matched to a gene: 12. The CDR3 covers 15 residues. CDR1 is SNHLY and CDR2 is FYNNEI in the germline V gene. CDR3 coding DNA: TGTGCCAGCACCCGGACAGGTCTGACCCTCTATGGCTACACCTTC. Amino acids: CASTRTGLTLYGYTF.

The chain is built from TRBV11-2 and TRBJ2-5; unclear D gene. The CDR3 totals 13 residues. With 3 bases removed from V and 5 bases from J, the gap between germline ends came to 10 bases. Germline CDR1 and CDR2: SGHAT and FQNNGV. The DNA of the CDR3 is TGTGCCAGCAGCTTCGAGGTCCGGGAGACCCAGTACTTC. Its translation: CASSFEVRETQYF.

The J gene is TRBJ2-7, the V gene TRBV29-1; D is uncertain. This CDR3 contains 12 residues. Per germline, CDR1 SQVTM and CDR2 ANQGSEA. Trimming left V 4 bases short and J 3 bases short, with 10 bases between. CDR3 sequence reads: CSVVWRFYEQYF. The CDR3 nucleotides are TGCAGCGTTGTCTGGCGGTTCTACGAGCAGTACTTC.

This rearrangement joins TRBV25-1 to TRBJ1-1; D may be TRBD1 (5 bases). The CDR3 has 10 residues. Germline-derived CDR1 and CDR2 are MGHDK and SYGVNS. The germline V and J ends were trimmed by 8 bases and 9 bases, with 10 bases remaining between them. This chain's CDR3 is CASSAGQAFF. CDR3 nucleotide sequence: TGTGCCAGCTCGGCGGGGCAAGCTTTCTTT.

The genes are TRBV7-3 and TRBJ2-5; D is possibly TRBD2 (6 bases). Trimming removed 0 bases at V and 1 base at J, with 9 bases between. Germline-derived CDR1 and CDR2 are SGHTA and FQGTGA. The CDR3 consists of 15 residues. For the CDR3, the DNA is TGTGCCAGCAGCTTAACGGGGGGAGTCCAAGAGACCCAGTACTTC. The encoded protein is CASSLTGGVQETQYF.

The chain carries TRBV10-3 and TRBJ2-3, with TRBD2 identical over 11 bases. The CDR3 runs to 16 residues. Germline CDR1 reads ENHRY; CDR2 reads SYGVKD. Trimming took 8 bases from V and 0 from J; bases not matched to a gene: 7. Here the CDR3 reads CAIGLAGGSSTDTQYF. CDR3 bases: TGTGCCATCGGGCTAGCGGGGGGATCTAGCACAGATACGCAGTATTTT.

This clone was found once. J is TRBJ1-2 and V is TRBV4-1, with unresolved D. The V end was cut by 1 base, the J end by 8 bases, with 11 bases between. The CDR3 loop spans 13 amino acids. CDR1 is MGHRA and CDR2 is YSYEKL in the germline V gene. The CDR3 region has the DNA TGCGCCAGCAGCCAAGTGGGAGCAGCGGGCTACACCTTC. It encodes CASSQVGAAGYTF.

The chain links TRBV7-3 to TRBJ2-3; 10 bases agree with TRBD2. Looked up from germline, CDR1 is SGHTA and CDR2 is FQGTGA. Trimming removed 5 bases from V and 0 bases from J; junction bases left unmatched: 5. The CDR3 extends over 16 amino acids. Here the CDR3 reads CASSATSGVSTDTQYF. In DNA, the CDR3 is TGTGCCAGCAGCGCCACTAGCGGGGTTAGCACAGATACGCAGTATTTT.

This chain connects TRBV27 to TRBJ2-1; D ambiguous. CDR1 and CDR2 from the germline V gene are MNHEY and SMNVEV (reference sequence). V dropped 6 bases and J dropped 0 bases, with 12 bases sitting between them. The CDR3 consists of 15 residues. In DNA, the CDR3 is TGTGCCAGCAGCCATACCTCGAGCTCCTACAATGAGCAGTTCTTC. Translated: CASSHTSSSYNEQFF.

The chain employs TRBV28 and TRBJ1-1; weak D call: TRBD1 (6 bases). Germline CDR1 and CDR2: MDHEN and SYDVKM. The ends were cut back, 5 bases at V and 0 bases at J, with 22 bases in the middle. CDR3 length: 18 residues. The CDR3 is CASSDGGLRYLLNTEAFF. The CDR3 DNA reads as TGTGCCAGCAGTGACGGGGGGCTCAGATACCTTTTGAACACTGAAGCTTTCTTT.

The gene calls are TRBV4-2 and TRBJ2-3, with D maybe TRBD2 (6 bases). Germline CDR1 reads LGHNA; CDR2 reads YNFKEQ. The CDR3 extends over 15 amino acids. The V and J ends lost 1 base and 2 bases respectively, with 10 bases between them. CDR3 residues: CASSQGGGDTDTQYF. DNA for the CDR3: TGTGCCAGCAGCCAAGGGGGCGGGGACACAGATACGCAGTATTTT.

CDR3 coding DNA: TGTGCCAGCAGTCCTGACCAGGCCCCCAACACTGAAGCTTTCTTT. This encodes CASSPDQAPNTEAFF. The J gene is TRBJ1-1, the V gene TRBV28; no definite D call. V shed 5 bases and J shed 2 bases, with 15 bases lying between them. Germline V gene data show CDR1 as MDHEN and CDR2 as SYDVKM. The CDR3 extends over 15 amino acids.

This rearrangement joins TRBV14 to TRBJ2-7, with 8 nucleotides matching TRBD2. The CDR3 has 16 residues. CDR1 and CDR2 (germline): SGHDN, FVKESK. Trimming took 4 bases from V and 0 from J; bases not matched to a gene: 8. This CDR3 is CASSPINGRDSYEQYF. CDR3 bases: TGTGCCAGCAGCCCGATTAACGGGAGGGACTCCTACGAGCAGTACTTC.

This rearrangement joins TRBV2 to TRBJ1-3; D is unresolved. This CDR3 has 14 amino acids. Germline CDR1 is SNHLY and CDR2 is FYNNEI. With 3 bases removed from V and 5 bases from J, the gap between germline ends came to 11 bases. CDR3 residues: CASSDPGDRNTIYF. DNA of the CDR3: TGTGCCAGCAGTGATCCCGGGGATCGAAACACCATATATTTT.

The count of this clone is one. The CDR3 here is CATSRIGAYEQYF. The CDR3 coding sequence is TGTGCCACCAGCAGGATTGGAGCCTACGAGCAGTACTTC. The rearrangement joins TRBV15 to TRBJ2-7; D is ambiguous. Germline lookup yields CDR1 LNHNV and CDR2 YYDKDF (reference sequence). V shed 3 bases and J shed 2 bases, with 8 bases lying between them. This CDR3 is built from 13 residues. Drawing the rest from reference TRBV15 and TRBJ2-7, the complete variable domain is DAMVIQNPRYQVTQFGKPVTLSCSQTLNHNVMYWYQQKSSQAPKLLFHYYDKDFNNEADTPDNFQSRRPNTSFCFLDIRSPGLGDTAMYLCATSRIGAYEQYFGPGTRLTVT.